The rows below give T cell receptor beta chains drawn from one sample of a study of blood T cell repertoires in COVID-19. Clones were read by immunoSEQ multiplex PCR, and TCRdb kept only the in-frame ones, dropping some. The repertoire includes just under 350,000 clones, about 90% of them detected once, and around 6% sits in the top ten. Sequenced input: peripheral blood. Receptors originate from a woman in her forties or fifties with COVID-19, enrolled during active disease. Both conserved end residues are part of each CDR3. Not all rows give a size; the values are once, few, many and, for expanded clones, a class.

size: NA
V: TRBV2
CDR3: CASTGRGRWGTEAFF

size: NA
V: TRBV11-3
CDR3: CASSSRDRDSYNEQFF

size: NA
V: TRBV14
CDR3: CASSLPGGQSSYEQYF

size: NA
V: TRBV6-5
CDR3: CASSYGTSRMETQYF

size: NA
V: TRBV2
CDR3: CASSPFRGESYTQYF

size: NA
V: TRBV7-8
CDR3: CASSLSGNHYEQYF

size: NA
V: TRBV27
CDR3: CASSLLAGASTDTQYF

size: NA
V: TRBV9
CDR3: CASSVLQGQDEKLFF

size: NA
V: TRBV19
CDR3: CASSIGQGDQPQHF

size: NA
V: TRBV7-3
CDR3: CASSLTAYTEAFF

size: NA
V: TRBV7-3
CDR3: CASSLTGSASYNEQFF

size: NA
V: TRBV11-3
CDR3: CASNQQGNAYNEQFF

size: NA
V: TRBV6-6
CDR3: CASSAGGTPLHF

size: NA
V: TRBV2
CDR3: CASSDLHRGSGTEAFF

size: NA
V: TRBV7-2
CDR3: CASSLGTGIGEQYF

size: NA
V: TRBV19
CDR3: CASSIGTGEYEQYF

size: NA
V: TRBV4-1
CDR3: CASSQVRGNTGELFF

size: few
V: TRBV7-9
CDR3: CASSPASGRTDTQYF

size: NA
V: TRBV18
CDR3: CASSPVRYGYTF

size: NA
V: TRBV7-2
CDR3: CASSLRGQSSYEQYF

size: NA
V: TRBV9
CDR3: CASSVDTSYNEQFF

size: NA
V: TRBV27
CDR3: CASSWDRLKPQHF

size: NA
V: TRBV6-4
CDR3: CAGAPGLAGDYEQYF

size: NA
V: TRBV19
CDR3: CASSMASGSYEQYF

size: few
V: TRBV18
CDR3: CASSPRTSGSTGELFF

size: NA
V: TRBV7-9
CDR3: CASSLGGVRDRVFYGGYTF

size: NA
V: TRBV7-2
CDR3: CASSSDGAGGYEQYF

size: NA
V: TRBV5-4
CDR3: CASSLGREGPQHF